The rows below give T cell receptor beta chains drawn from one sample of a study of blood T cell repertoires in COVID-19. Using immunoSEQ multiplex PCR, the repertoire was profiled, and TCRdb retains in-frame clones only, with some absent. The repertoire holds about 200,000 clones, with about 84% as singletons. The material sequenced was PBMCs or T cells enriched from blood (not recorded which). Every receptor here comes from a man aged 40-49 years with acute COVID-19. CDR3s include the opening cysteine and the closing phenylalanine or tryptophan.

v_call: TRBV27
j_call: TRBJ1-6
cdr3_aa: CASSPLTGAGSAPLHF

v_call: TRBV4-2
j_call: TRBJ2-1
cdr3_aa: CASSQNTPLQGDGFDNEQFF

v_call: TRBV15
j_call: TRBJ2-7
cdr3_aa: CATSSTSGSSYEQYF

v_call: TRBV18
j_call: TRBJ2-7
cdr3_aa: CASSPPDRPNYEQYF

v_call: TRBV24-1
j_call: TRBJ2-1
cdr3_aa: CATSDLESSGRARGLHNEQFF

v_call: TRBV7-9
j_call: TRBJ2-3
cdr3_aa: CASSPPVGGTDTQYF

v_call: TRBV27
j_call: TRBJ1-1
cdr3_aa: CASSFRGRSEAFF

v_call: TRBV7-6
j_call: TRBJ2-7
cdr3_aa: CASSPGQGLGEQYF

v_call: TRBV7-2
j_call: TRBJ2-5
cdr3_aa: CASSQESYQETQYF

v_call: TRBV5-6
j_call: TRBJ1-5
cdr3_aa: CASSLTLKTGNQPQHF

v_call: TRBV6-5
j_call: TRBJ1-4
cdr3_aa: CAGAPGQGNEKLFF

v_call: TRBV5-4
j_call: TRBJ1-2
cdr3_aa: CASSPGWDSSYGYTF

v_call: TRBV6-1
j_call: TRBJ2-5
cdr3_aa: CASSEARGRGTQYF

v_call: TRBV30
j_call: TRBJ2-7
cdr3_aa: CAWRASGGPDEQYF

v_call: TRBV7-9
j_call: TRBJ2-7
cdr3_aa: CASSILRQQQYF

v_call: TRBV6-5
j_call: TRBJ1-2
cdr3_aa: CASSYSVQGSYGYTF

v_call: TRBV7-9
j_call: TRBJ2-3
cdr3_aa: CASWTLAGETDTQYF

v_call: TRBV5-1
j_call: TRBJ2-1
cdr3_aa: CASSLTIRGPGGNEQFF

v_call: TRBV27
j_call: TRBJ2-1
cdr3_aa: CASSSLASNEQFF

v_call: TRBV3-1/TRBV3-2
j_call: TRBJ2-1
cdr3_aa: CASSPPVHNEQFF

v_call: TRBV28
j_call: TRBJ2-7
cdr3_aa: CASSPSKLAGGLYEQYF

v_call: TRBV2
j_call: TRBJ2-2
cdr3_aa: CASSWEGWSTGELFF

v_call: TRBV6-5
j_call: TRBJ1-4
cdr3_aa: CASSPRDRGSEKLFF

v_call: TRBV5-5
j_call: TRBJ2-1
cdr3_aa: CASSLYSYNEQFF

v_call: TRBV13
j_call: TRBJ2-7
cdr3_aa: CASSQGLLYEQYF

v_call: TRBV19
j_call: TRBJ2-5
cdr3_aa: CASSMIGLAGGQTHRETQYF

v_call: TRBV7-8
j_call: TRBJ2-5
cdr3_aa: CASSAAYQETQYF

v_call: TRBV2
j_call: TRBJ2-1
cdr3_aa: CASSWTSDEQFF

v_call: TRBV3-1/TRBV3-2
j_call: TRBJ2-7
cdr3_aa: CASSPSVTYEQYF